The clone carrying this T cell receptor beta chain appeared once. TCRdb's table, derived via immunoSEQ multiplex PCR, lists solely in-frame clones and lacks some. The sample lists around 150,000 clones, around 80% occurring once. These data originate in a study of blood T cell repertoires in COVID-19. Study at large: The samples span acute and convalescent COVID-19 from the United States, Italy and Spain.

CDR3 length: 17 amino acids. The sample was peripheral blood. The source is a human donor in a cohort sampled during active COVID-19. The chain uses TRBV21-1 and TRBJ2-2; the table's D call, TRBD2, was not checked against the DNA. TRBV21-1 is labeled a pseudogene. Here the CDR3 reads CASKQKGTSCETGELFF. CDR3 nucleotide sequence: TGTGCCAGCAAGCAAAAGGGAACTAGCTGCGAAACCGGGGAGCTGTTTTTT.